Presented here are 3 T cell receptor beta chains from one specimen sequenced in a study of regulatory T cells in long-lasting Graves disease. Documented time point: persistent/refractory GD, antithyroid drugs over 5 years with positive TRAb. The TCR library was made from RNA that had been extracted from PBMCs in TRIzol. For TCR beta, libraries came from iRepertoire HTBI primers and Arm-PCR of CDR3 regions. TCRdb reprocessed the multiplex PCR reads via MiXCR and lists one record per CDR3 protein. The sample records almost 350,000 distinct CDR3 sequences, about 20% being singletons. Sequencing was performed on peripheral blood mononuclear cells (PBMCs), taken when the disease was refractory, from a patient treated with antithyroid drugs. All receptors derive from a female donor with Graves disease.

This clonotype was recorded many times. The V and J genes are TRBV24-1 and TRBJ1-2, with a weak D call TRBD1 (6 bases). The germline V and J ends were trimmed by 1 base and 4 bases, with 9 bases remaining between them. This CDR3 has 14 residues. In germline, CDR1 is KGHDR, CDR2 SFDVKD. In DNA form, the CDR3 reads TGTGCCACCAGTGATTTACAGGGACTCTATGGCTACACCTTC. Amino acid sequence: CATSDLQGLYGYTF.

This clonotype has at least ten counts. The chain combines TRBV6-9 with TRBJ1-5; D is possibly TRBD1 (6 bases). The CDR3 extends over 17 amino acids. V lost 3 bases, J lost 1 base, and 16 bases lay in between. Per the germline V gene, CDR1 is MNHGY and CDR2 is SVAAGI. For the CDR3, the DNA is TGTGCCAGCAGTTACGTACCTGTACAGGGCAGCAATCAGCCCCAGCATTTT. This translates into CASSYVPVQGSNQPQHF.

The V gene is TRBV19, the J gene TRBJ2-5; 10 bases are a match to TRBD1. The length of the CDR3 is 14 residues. V dropped 7 bases and J dropped 5; count of bases not matched to a gene: 7. Germline CDR1 and CDR2: LNHDA and SQIVND (reference sequence). The CDR3 here is CASKRQGAIETQYF. The CDR3 DNA sequence: TGTGCCAGTAAGAGACAGGGGGCAATTGAGACCCAGTACTTC. Full variable domain (remainder filled in from reference TRBV19 and TRBJ2-5): DGGITQSPKYLFRKEGQNVTLSCEQNLNHDAMYWYRQDPGQGLRLIYYSQIVNDFQKGDIAEGYSVSREKKESFPLTVTSAQKNPTAFYLCASKRQGAIETQYFGPGTRLLVL.